What follows are 13 T cell receptor beta chains derived from one specimen sequenced in a study of response to subunit inactivated influenza vaccine. TCRdb redid the calling of the RT-PCR reads with MiXCR, one entry per CDR3 protein. This table holds over 400,000 distinct CDR3 sequences, roughly 13% found once. The starting material was PBMCs from blood, obtained about 40 days after vaccination. These receptors came from a man in his forties or fifties who received an inactivated influenza vaccine.

In its sample, this clonotype was seen a few times. J is TRBJ2-7 and V is TRBV5-1, with TRBD2 matching 14 bases. The germline gives CDR1 SGHRS, CDR2 YFSETQ. The CDR3 runs 18 residues. V gave up 4 bases and J gave up 4 bases; unmatched junction bases: 13. The CDR3 here is CASSMTSGRARVGYEQYF. DNA of the CDR3: TGCGCCAGCAGCATGACTAGCGGGAGGGCCCGGGTGGGGTACGAGCAGTACTTC. The variable domain in full, with the rest retrieved from reference TRBV5-1 and TRBJ2-7, is KAGVTQTPRYLIKTRGQQVTLSCSPISGHRSVSWYQQTPGQGLQFLFEYFSETQRNKGNFPGRFSGRQFSNSRSEMNVSTLELGDSALYLCASSMTSGRARVGYEQYFGPGTRLTVT.

In this sample, this clonotype turned up many times. The genes are TRBV20-1 and TRBJ2-1; D gene uncertain. The CDR3 has 14 amino acids. The V end was cut by 2 bases, the J end by 0 bases, with 8 bases between. The V gene's germline CDR1 is DFQATT and CDR2 SNEGSKA (reference sequence). CDR3 sequence (DNA): TGCAGTGCTAGAAGCCTGACCTCCTACAATGAGCAGTTCTTC. It codes for CSARSLTSYNEQFF.

A few counts support this clonotype. The chain couples TRBV7-2 to TRBJ2-7, with TRBD1 identical over 7 bases. Trimming removed 4 bases from V and 4 bases from J; junction bases left unmatched: 10. The CDR3 is 15 amino acids. The germline CDR1 and CDR2 sequences are SGHTA and FQGNSA. This CDR3 is CASSSDRANRYEQYF. CDR3 in DNA: TGTGCCAGCAGCTCCGACAGGGCCAATCGATACGAGCAGTACTTC.

In this sample, this clonotype turned up a few times. The V call is TRBV12-3 or TRBV12-4, the J call TRBJ2-2; the D gene is possibly TRBD2 (5 bases). This CDR3 is built from 17 residues. Trimming removed 0 bases at V and 5 bases at J, with 16 bases between. The CDR3 sequence: CASSLAQWEFGTGELFF. DNA of the CDR3: TGTGCCAGCAGTTTAGCCCAATGGGAGTTCGGGACCGGGGAGCTGTTTTTT.

V gene TRBV6-6 combines with J gene TRBJ2-2; unclear D gene. The CDR3 covers 12 residues. Trimming took off 6 bases at V and 4 bases at J, with 6 bases between the two ends. Germline CDR1 MNHNY, CDR2 SVGAGI (reference sequence). CDR3 loop: CASRKRTGELFF. The DNA of the CDR3 is TGTGCCAGCAGAAAGCGCACCGGGGAGCTGTTTTTT.

This clonotype turned up a few times. The chain recombines TRBV12-3 or TRBV12-4 with TRBJ2-7; 8 bases line up with TRBD1. V lost 6 bases to trimming and J lost 1 base; unmatched junction nucleotides: 8. This CDR3 is built from 15 residues. DNA of the CDR3: TGTGCCAGCAGCCCCGGGACAGGATTTTCCTACGAGCAGTACTTC. This translates into CASSPGTGFSYEQYF.

In this sample, this clonotype turned up a few times. This rearrangement joins TRBV7-9 to TRBJ2-5; 11 bases align to TRBD1. CDR1 and CDR2 (germline): SEHNR, FQNEAQ (reference sequence). CDR3 size: 15 residues. V gave up 5 bases and J gave up 5 bases; unmatched junction bases: 7. For the CDR3, the DNA is TGTGCCAGCAGCCTTTGGACAGGGGGCAGGGAGACCCAGTACTTC. It encodes CASSLWTGGRETQYF.

This clonotype was seen a handful of times. The V call is TRBV9, the J call TRBJ2-3; D might be TRBD1 (6 bases). The germline V gene has CDR1 SGDLS and CDR2 YYNGEE. The CDR3 length is 16 residues. V was shortened by 0 bases and J by 1 base, with 12 bases between the two germline ends. The CDR3 DNA reads TGTGCCAGCAGCGTAGCCCTGGCAGGGGGCACAGATACGCAGTATTTT. Protein: CASSVALAGGTDTQYF.

This clonotype has only a few counts. The rearrangement links TRBV6-2 or TRBV6-3 to TRBJ1-1, with D possibly TRBD1 on 6 matching bases. Looked up from germline, CDR1 is MNHEY and CDR2 is SVGEGT. V was clipped by 7 bases and J by 3 bases, with 15 bases between them. The CDR3 extends over 14 amino acids. For the CDR3, the DNA is TGTGCCAGCAACTGGCAGGGGTGGCACACTGAAGCTTTCTTT. Protein sequence: CASNWQGWHTEAFF.

This clonotype showed up just a few times. This chain links TRBV20-1 with TRBJ2-7; TRBD1 aligns across 11 bases. The CDR3 runs 13 residues. V lost 6 bases to trimming and J lost 3 bases; unmatched junction nucleotides: 4. CDR1 and CDR2 from the germline V gene are DFQATT and SNEGSKA (reference sequence). This CDR3 reads CSARTGGFYEQYF. The CDR3 nucleotides are TGCAGTGCCAGGACAGGGGGCTTCTACGAGCAGTACTTC.

The rearrangement links TRBV4-1 to TRBJ2-6; D unclear. Germline CDR1 reads MGHRA; CDR2 reads YSYEKL. The V gene lost 2 bases and the J gene lost 4 bases, with 9 bases spanning the gap. The CDR3 is 15 residues long. This chain's CDR3 is CASSQSGLGANVLTF. The DNA of the CDR3 is TGCGCCAGCAGCCAATCCGGGTTGGGGGCCAACGTCCTGACTTTC.

The J gene is TRBJ2-5, the V gene TRBV20-1; no definite D call. Germline V gives CDR1 DFQATT, CDR2 SNEGSKA (reference sequence). The CDR3 totals 12 residues. The V end lost 0 bases, the J end lost 5 bases, and 7 bases lay between the germline ends. CDR3 sequence (DNA): TGCAGTGCTAGAGATCCCCCCGAGACCCAGTACTTC. Translated, it gives CSARDPPETQYF.

This clonotype was detected only a few times. This chain connects TRBV11-1 to TRBJ2-7; D is perhaps TRBD2 (7 bases). The CDR3 is made up of 15 amino acids. The V end was cut by 5 bases, the J end by 5 bases, with 19 bases between. Germline V CDR1 and CDR2: SGHAT, FQDESV (reference sequence). Here the CDR3 reads CASSELAGAQHEQYF. In DNA form, the CDR3 reads TGTGCCAGCAGCGAGCTCGCGGGGGCCCAACACGAGCAGTACTTC.